This TCR beta chain was captured by sequencing in a study of PD-L1 blockade in urothelial cancer. At the level of the study: Around 2014 therapy began: atezolizumab 1,200 mg intravenously every 3 weeks.

Germline lookup yields CDR1 SGHRS and CDR2 YFSETQ. Germline trimming cut 0 bases from V and 1 base from J; bases unmatched to any gene: 5. The CDR3 runs to 17 residues. Only in-frame clones appear in the TCRdb table, and some are missing; sequencing was by immunoSEQ multiplex PCR. The sample contains approximately 83,000 clones, approximately 82% of which appear only once. Time point denoted: peripheral blood 6 weeks after treatment start. Locally advanced or metastatic urothelial carcinoma was present in patients. The clonotype was recovered from a man aged 65 to 85 with urothelial cancer. The sequencing here drew on PBMCs, taken around atezolizumab (anti-PD-L1) treatment. The rearrangement uses TRBV5-1 and TRBJ2-1; the match to TRBD2 covers 9 bases. DNA for the CDR3: TGCGCCAGCAGCTTGGTTTCTAGCGGGAATTCCTACAATGAGCAGTTCTTC. Amino acids: CASSLVSSGNSYNEQFF.